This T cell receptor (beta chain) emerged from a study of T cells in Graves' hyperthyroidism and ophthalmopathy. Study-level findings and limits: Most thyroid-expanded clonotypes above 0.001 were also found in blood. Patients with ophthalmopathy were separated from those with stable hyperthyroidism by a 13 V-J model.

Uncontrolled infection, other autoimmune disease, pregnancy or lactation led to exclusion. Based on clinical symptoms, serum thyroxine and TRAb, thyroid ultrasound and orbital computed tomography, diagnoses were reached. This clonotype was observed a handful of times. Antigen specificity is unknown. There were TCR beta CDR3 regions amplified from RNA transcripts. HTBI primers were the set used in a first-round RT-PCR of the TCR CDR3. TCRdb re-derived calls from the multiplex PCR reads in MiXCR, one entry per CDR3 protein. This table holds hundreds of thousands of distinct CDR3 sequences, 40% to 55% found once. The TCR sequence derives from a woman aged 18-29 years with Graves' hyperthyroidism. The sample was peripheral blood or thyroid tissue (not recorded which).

In nucleotides, the CDR3 is TGTGCCAGCAGTTTGGCGGCGGAAGCTAACTATGGCTACACCTTC. Translated: CASSLAAEANYGYTF. The chain is built from TRBV6-2 or TRBV6-3 and TRBJ1-2; D is uncertain. This CDR3 is built from 15 residues. V shed 4 bases and J shed 0 bases, with 12 bases lying between them. Looked up from germline, CDR1 is MNHEY and CDR2 is SVGEGT.